One T cell receptor (beta chain) is described in this entry. Its antigen is not known. This sample stems from a study of T cell responses to AZD1222 COVID-19 vaccine. Repertoires were generated with immunoSEQ multiplex PCR, while TCRdb's copy carries only in-frame clones and drops some. The sample lists some 110,000 clones, about 88% occurring once. Study-level points and caveats: CD4 TCRs associated with vaccination spanned spike, dominating at 160-218 and 743-854. Donors were largely white British and mainly female; clonal diversity was possibly underestimated.

This CDR3 is 16 amino acids long. Germline V gene lookup returns CDR1 LNHNV and CDR2 YYDKDF (reference sequence). V was clipped by 3 bases and J by 5 bases, with 16 bases between them. This TCR was recovered from an adult who received the AZD1222 COVID-19 vaccine. The rearrangement links TRBV15 to TRBJ1-4, with TRBD1 as a possible D gene (5 bases). The sample consisted of peripheral blood, taken 28 days after the second AZD1222 dose. The DNA for the CDR3 is TGTGCCACCAGCAGTTTACTCCCCGGGGGGAATGAAAAACTGTTTTTT. Translating it yields CATSSLLPGGNEKLFF. The full variable domain, completed using reference TRBV15 and TRBJ1-4, is DAMVIQNPRYQVTQFGKPVTLSCSQTLNHNVMYWYQQKSSQAPKLLFHYYDKDFNNEADTPDNFQSRRPNTSFCFLDIRSPGLGDTAMYLCATSSLLPGGNEKLFFGSGTQLSVL.